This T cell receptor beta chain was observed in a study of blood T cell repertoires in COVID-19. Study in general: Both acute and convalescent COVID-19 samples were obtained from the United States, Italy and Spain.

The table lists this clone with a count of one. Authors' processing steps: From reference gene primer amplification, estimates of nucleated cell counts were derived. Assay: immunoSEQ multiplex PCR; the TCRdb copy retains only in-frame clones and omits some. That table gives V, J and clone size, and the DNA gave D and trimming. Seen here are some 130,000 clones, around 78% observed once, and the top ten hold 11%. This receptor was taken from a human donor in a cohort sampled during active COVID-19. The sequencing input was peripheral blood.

As DNA, the CDR3 is TGTGCCAGCAGCCTCTCCGCAGGTTGGTACACCGGGGAGCTGTTTTTT. It translates to CASSLSAGWYTGELFF. This chain links TRBV3-1 (or the pseudogene TRBV3-2) with TRBJ2-2; D uncertain. Trimming stripped 4 bases from V and 3 bases from J, with 15 bases between. Germline CDR1 LGHDT, CDR2 YNNKEL (reference sequence). This CDR3 contains 16 residues.